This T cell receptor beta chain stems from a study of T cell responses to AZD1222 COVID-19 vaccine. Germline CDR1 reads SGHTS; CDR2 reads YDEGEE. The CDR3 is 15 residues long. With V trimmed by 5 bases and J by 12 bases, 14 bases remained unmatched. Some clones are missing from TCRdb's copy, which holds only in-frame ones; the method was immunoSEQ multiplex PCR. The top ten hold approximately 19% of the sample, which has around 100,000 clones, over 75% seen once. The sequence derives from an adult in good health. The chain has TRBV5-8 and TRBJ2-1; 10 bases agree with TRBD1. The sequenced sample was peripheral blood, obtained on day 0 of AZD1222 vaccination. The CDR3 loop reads CASRDDPGQGSRQFF. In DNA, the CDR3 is TGTGCCAGCAGGGACGACCCGGGACAGGGGAGTCGGCAGTTCTTC.